The next 12 T cell receptor beta chains were all read from a single sample in a study of shared T cell receptors in the human thymus. The repertoire was sequenced with immunoSEQ multiplex PCR; TCRdb's copy has only in-frame clones and lacks some. Of almost 550,000 clones listed, 75% to 85% are singletons. The sample was also reused in another study, on human thymus T cells.

The sequencing input was thymocytes. All receptors derive from a boy in the first two years of life with a congenital heart defect.

The CDR3 reads CASSHKWESQYF. DNA for the CDR3: TGTGCCAGCAGCCACAAGTGGGAGTCGCAGTATTTT. The V and J genes are TRBV14 and TRBJ2-3; possible D gene TRBD2, 5 bases. Germline loops: CDR1 SGHDN, CDR2 FVKESK. Trimming pared 3 bases from V and 10 bases from J, leaving 11 bases between. CDR3 length: 12 amino acids.

This chain uses TRBV11-1 with TRBJ1-4; D unresolved. The CDR3 is 12 amino acids. Deletions cut 9 bases from V and 6 bases from J, with 11 bases between. CDR1 is SGHAT, CDR2 FQDESV, per germline (reference sequence). CDR3 coding DNA: TGTGCCAGGCGGGTTGTTGATGAAAAACTGTTTTTT. Translation: CARRVVDEKLFF.

The V and J genes are TRBV6-1 and TRBJ2-7; perhaps TRBD1 as D (6 bases). Trimming cost V 7 bases and J 7 bases, with 20 bases left between them. This CDR3 contains 14 residues. Germline CDR1 MNHNS, CDR2 SASEGT. The CDR3 is CASNGTPAPLEQYF. CDR3 DNA: TGTGCCAGCAACGGGACACCAGCACCCCTGGAGCAGTACTTC.

The chain combines TRBV10-1 with TRBJ2-7; D is possibly TRBD2 (5 bases). The CDR3 spans 14 residues. CDR1 and CDR2 from the germline V gene are WNHNN and SYGVQD (reference sequence). Trimming pared 2 bases from V and 6 bases from J, leaving 14 bases between. DNA for the CDR3: TGCGCCAGCAGTGAGAGGGCCCGGGATCCCGAGCAGTACTTC. Amino acids: CASSERARDPEQYF.

The chain joins TRBV6-5 to TRBJ2-7, with a weak D call TRBD1 (6 bases). Looked up from germline, CDR1 is MNHEY and CDR2 is SVGAGI. The CDR3 is 15 amino acids. The germline V and J ends were trimmed by 7 bases and 0 bases, with 16 bases remaining between them. The CDR3 loop is CASTSKGVSSYEQYF. CDR3 coding DNA: TGTGCCAGCACCTCAAAGGGGGTGTCCTCCTACGAGCAGTACTTC.

V gene TRBV4-3 combines with J gene TRBJ2-7; D is possibly TRBD2 (5 bases). The CDR3 length is 16 residues. Germline CDR1 LGHNA, CDR2 YSLEER. V was trimmed by 5 bases and J by 3 bases, leaving 20 bases between them. In nucleotides, the CDR3 is TGCGCCAGCAGCTACGGGGTTCAGATAAGAGACTACGAGCAGTACTTC. This codes for CASSYGVQIRDYEQYF.

The chain joins TRBV4-3 to TRBJ1-1; TRBD1 aligns across 8 bases. Per germline, CDR1 LGHNA and CDR2 YSLEER. The CDR3 is made up of 15 amino acids. With V trimmed by 2 bases and J by 4 bases, 6 bases remained unmatched. The CDR3 DNA is TGCGCCAGCAGCCAAAAGGACAGGGATTCCACTGAAGCTTTCTTT. It encodes CASSQKDRDSTEAFF.

Only one count was recorded for this clone. This sequence joins TRBV4-1 and TRBJ1-2; TRBD1 aligns across 10 bases. Looked up from germline, CDR1 is MGHRA and CDR2 is YSYEKL. CDR3 length: 15 residues. Trimming removed 4 bases from V and 2 bases from J; junction bases left unmatched: 4. The CDR3 loop is CASSRPGQGNYGYTF. DNA for the CDR3: TGCGCCAGCAGCCGCCCGGGACAGGGGAACTATGGCTACACCTTC.

In its sample, this clone was seen a few times. The CDR3 nucleotides read TGTGCTAGCTGGACTGCCTACGAGCAGTACTTC. It is translated as CASWTAYEQYF. The V and J genes are TRBV27 and TRBJ2-7; tentative D call: TRBD2 (5 bases). Germline V CDR1 and CDR2: MNHEY, SMNVEV (reference sequence). This CDR3 contains 11 residues.

This clone showed up just once. The chain couples TRBV19 to TRBJ2-7; possible D gene TRBD1, 6 bases. The V end was cut by 3 bases, the J end by 5 bases, with 17 bases between. The CDR3 runs to 15 residues. CDR1 and CDR2 from the germline V gene are LNHDA and SQIVND (reference sequence). CDR3 loop: CASSIGGHPLDEQYF. The CDR3 nucleotides read TGTGCCAGTAGTATTGGGGGACACCCGCTAGACGAGCAGTACTTC.

As to this clone: Other DNA sequences in this sample translate to the same CDR3. The rearrangement uses TRBV5-1 and TRBJ1-1; no clear D gene. V lost 0 bases, J lost 1 base, and 4 bases lay in between. The CDR3 sequence is 13 residues long. The germline V gene has CDR1 SGHRS and CDR2 YFSETQ. The CDR3 bases are TGCGCCAGCAGCTTGGGGGCGAACACTGAAGCTTTCTTT. Amino acid sequence: CASSLGANTEAFF.

The rearrangement joins TRBV2 to TRBJ1-4, with D possibly matching TRBD1 (5 bases). The germline V gene has CDR1 SNHLY and CDR2 FYNNEI. This CDR3 is 19 amino acids long. Trimming took 2 bases from V and 2 from J, leaving 21 bases between them. In nucleotides, the CDR3 is TGTGCCAGCAGTGAATCTATGGGGGGAAGGGGCCCGACTAATGAAAAACTGTTTTTT. Encoded protein: CASSESMGGRGPTNEKLFF.